The 5 T cell receptor beta chains listed next were all sequenced from one sample in a study of shared clonotypes between healthy human individuals. Only in-frame clones appear in the TCRdb table, and some are missing; sequencing was by immunoSEQ multiplex PCR. The sample lists around 640,000 clones; roughly 95% were seen once. CD8 cells regarded as naive lacked CD45RO, were positively chosen for CCR7, and omitted terminally differentiated effector memory CD45RA+ cells. The material sequenced was naive CD8+ T cells sorted from blood. These receptors were obtained from a woman aged 30 to 39 in good health.

This chain connects TRBV5-6 to TRBJ2-2; D not certain. Trimming shortened V by 1 base and J by 1 base, and 5 bases separated the two germline ends. This CDR3 has 14 residues. Germline CDR1 is SGHDT and CDR2 is YYEEEE. The CDR3 coding sequence is TGTGCCAGCAGCTTGTCGCGGAACACCGGGGAGCTGTTTTTT. It yields the protein CASSLSRNTGELFF.

The chain is built from TRBV27 and TRBJ1-5; 8 nucleotides agree with TRBD1. The length of the CDR3 is 19 residues. The germline gives CDR1 MNHEY, CDR2 SMNVEV (reference sequence). Trimming cost V 4 bases and J 4 bases; bases outside gene matches: 18. CDR3 in amino acids: CASSSGQGSLTAKNQPQHF. CDR3 in DNA: TGTGCCAGCAGTTCAGGACAGGGCAGCTTAACCGCAAAAAATCAGCCCCAGCATTTT.

The chain has TRBV28 and TRBJ1-2, with 8 bases that match TRBD1. CDR1 MDHEN and CDR2 SYDVKM come from the germline V gene. V lost 3 bases, J lost 8 bases, and 8 bases stayed unmatched. This CDR3 is built from 14 residues. The DNA of the CDR3 is TGTGCCAGCAGTTTGGCCCGCAGGGGGCAAGGCTACACCTTC. Its protein product is CASSLARRGQGYTF.

V is TRBV11-2 and J is TRBJ2-3; no clear D. The V end was cut by 4 bases, the J end by 5 bases, with 4 bases between. Germline lookup yields CDR1 SGHAT and CDR2 FQNNGV. This CDR3 has 11 residues. CDR3 amino acids: CASSWGDTQYF. CDR3 in DNA: TGTGCCAGCAGCTGGGGAGATACGCAGTATTTT.

The chain recombines TRBV15 with TRBJ2-7; D unresolved. Trimming removed 1 base from V and 6 bases from J, with 7 bases in between. The CDR3 loop spans 12 amino acids. Germline V lookup: CDR1 LNHNV, CDR2 YYDKDF (reference sequence). The CDR3 coding sequence is TGTGCCACCAGCAGAGTCCCCGGCGAGCAGTACTTC. This translates into CATSRVPGEQYF.